The rows below give T cell receptor beta chains drawn from one sample of a study of CD8 T cells in Susac syndrome. TCRdb ran MiXCR on the immunoSEQ multiplex PCR reads and lists one entry per CDR3 protein. The table lists some 100,000 distinct CDR3 sequences, around 97% of them singletons. Sequencing was performed on CD4+ T cells from PBMCs. These receptors originate from a human donor in good health. Each CDR3 is given with its conserved first and last residue. Fields, in order: V gene, J gene, CDR3 protein.

v_call: TRBV5-4
j_call: TRBJ2-3
cdr3_aa: CASSHRDRGHTQYF

v_call: TRBV7-6
j_call: TRBJ1-1
cdr3_aa: CASSRNRGMGEMNTEAFF

v_call: TRBV6-1
j_call: TRBJ2-5
cdr3_aa: CASSEQGWETQYF

v_call: TRBV29-1
j_call: TRBJ2-5
cdr3_aa: CSVGTGFQETQYF

v_call: TRBV29-1
j_call: TRBJ2-1
cdr3_aa: CSIRLAGYNEQFF

v_call: TRBV7-2
j_call: TRBJ1-1
cdr3_aa: CASSLARNTEAFF

v_call: TRBV10-3
j_call: TRBJ2-7
cdr3_aa: CAISSIWGREQYF

v_call: TRBV2
j_call: TRBJ2-2
cdr3_aa: CASSEALILAGGSTGELFF

v_call: TRBV12-3/TRBV12-4
j_call: TRBJ1-5
cdr3_aa: CASSLEVGQPQHF

v_call: TRBV20-1
j_call: TRBJ2-5
cdr3_aa: CSARRGQETQYF

v_call: TRBV7-9
j_call: TRBJ2-2
cdr3_aa: CASSRDLNTGELFF

v_call: TRBV19
j_call: TRBJ2-1
cdr3_aa: CASSTGTGNEQFF

v_call: TRBV9
j_call: TRBJ2-3
cdr3_aa: CASSPRTGDTQYF

v_call: TRBV10-3
j_call: .
cdr3_aa: CAIMGQGNNEQYF

v_call: TRBV6-5
j_call: TRBJ2-6
cdr3_aa: CASSQTSVGANVLTF

v_call: TRBV7-2
j_call: TRBJ1-1
cdr3_aa: CASSLVGGGRVVTEAFF

v_call: TRBV29-1
j_call: TRBJ1-1
cdr3_aa: CSVALTGEAFF

v_call: TRBV2
j_call: TRBJ2-7
cdr3_aa: CASSSETGREQYF

v_call: TRBV20-1
j_call: TRBJ1-5
cdr3_aa: CSAIATKAFSNQPQHF

v_call: TRBV20-1
j_call: TRBJ2-1
cdr3_aa: CSARDLSEAGGHNEQFF

v_call: TRBV7-9
j_call: TRBJ1-2
cdr3_aa: CASSLDGGNGYTF

v_call: TRBV5-6
j_call: TRBJ2-2
cdr3_aa: CASGTTARWPNTGELFF

v_call: TRBV27
j_call: TRBJ2-7
cdr3_aa: CATKTYLGADYEQYF

v_call: TRBV6-5
j_call: TRBJ2-2
cdr3_aa: CASRRASSNTGELFF

v_call: TRBV28
j_call: TRBJ1-1
cdr3_aa: CASSPSRPRLKNTEAFF

v_call: TRBV25-1
j_call: TRBJ2-1
cdr3_aa: CASSPWEAAYNEQFF

v_call: TRBV6-5
j_call: TRBJ2-7
cdr3_aa: CASSPYAGTVYEQYF

v_call: TRBV29-1
j_call: TRBJ2-3
cdr3_aa: CSTKTDTQYF

v_call: TRBV7-2
j_call: TRBJ1-3
cdr3_aa: CASSLEGITIYF

v_call: TRBV27
j_call: TRBJ1-5
cdr3_aa: CASSSKTRTNQPQHF

v_call: TRBV6-2/TRBV6-3
j_call: TRBJ1-5
cdr3_aa: CASSPDGRVNQPQHF

v_call: TRBV29-1
j_call: TRBJ1-2
cdr3_aa: CSVGVIGLTGTF

v_call: TRBV5-1
j_call: TRBJ2-2
cdr3_aa: CASSLAHLTGELFF

v_call: TRBV3-1
j_call: TRBJ1-3
cdr3_aa: CASSQVNSGNTIYF

v_call: TRBV19
j_call: TRBJ2-3
cdr3_aa: CASSIEGLAAFTDTQYF

v_call: TRBV24-1
j_call: TRBJ2-5
cdr3_aa: CATSDGPASGGSETQYF

v_call: TRBV19
j_call: TRBJ2-2
cdr3_aa: CASSRRPGELFF

v_call: TRBV27
j_call: TRBJ2-5
cdr3_aa: CASSSQGLAGVETQYF

v_call: TRBV6-6
j_call: TRBJ2-3
cdr3_aa: CASRTPSTDTQYF

v_call: TRBV29-1
j_call: TRBJ2-1
cdr3_aa: CSVTADLSSSYNEQFF

v_call: TRBV7-9
j_call: TRBJ2-5
cdr3_aa: CASSLKPGQKQETQYF

v_call: TRBV5-4
j_call: TRBJ2-2
cdr3_aa: CASSSGQENTGELFF

v_call: TRBV7-2
j_call: TRBJ2-7
cdr3_aa: CASSLGGTGVSYEQYF

v_call: TRBV6-1
j_call: TRBJ1-1
cdr3_aa: CATNMGTEAFF

v_call: TRBV3-1
j_call: TRBJ2-5
cdr3_aa: CASSQGGRDPQETQYF

v_call: TRBV19
j_call: TRBJ1-5
cdr3_aa: CASSIGLQENQPQHF

v_call: TRBV5-4
j_call: TRBJ2-2
cdr3_aa: CASSRAGAAGELFF

v_call: TRBV24-1
j_call: TRBJ1-2
cdr3_aa: CATSEAGRSYTF

v_call: TRBV29-1
j_call: TRBJ2-7
cdr3_aa: CSVKRDRGYEQYF

v_call: TRBV12-3/TRBV12-4
j_call: TRBJ2-5
cdr3_aa: CASSFPRTGGETQYF

v_call: TRBV24-1
j_call: TRBJ1-4
cdr3_aa: CATRDRERNEKLFF

v_call: TRBV14
j_call: TRBJ1-1
cdr3_aa: CASSQGQNTEAFF

v_call: TRBV23-1
j_call: TRBJ2-1
cdr3_aa: CASSEGQEQFF

v_call: TRBV24-1
j_call: TRBJ2-1
cdr3_aa: CATSDLRDRGFLGEQFF